The 13 T cell receptor beta chains below come from one sample, sequenced in a study of blood T cell repertoires in COVID-19 (TCRdb year 2020). The method behind the library was the immunoSEQ multiplex PCR assay. TCRdb provides this immuneACCESS table in a form limited to in-frame rearrangements. Some clones are lacking; in checked studies, under half of them reflect an unresolved V gene, and why the rest are absent is not known. The sample table lists around 300,000 clones, approximately 89% of them with a count of one. Under 2.5% of the sample lies in the top ten. Sequences were obtained from PBMCs or T cells enriched from blood (not recorded which). The receptors were gathered from a woman in her sixties who had recovered from COVID-19.

The chain employs TRBV15 and TRBJ2-7; possibly TRBD1 for D (6 bases). The CDR3 extends over 16 amino acids. Trimming removed 1 base from V and 0 bases from J, with 13 bases in between. Germline values: CDR1 LNHNV, CDR2 YYDKDF (reference sequence). The CDR3: CATSRASGHRSYEQYF. In DNA, the CDR3 is TGTGCCACCAGCAGAGCGTCGGGACACCGCTCCTACGAGCAGTACTTC.

The rearrangement uses TRBV6-5 and TRBJ2-5; D is ambiguous. The CDR3 has 12 amino acids. V was cut by 11 bases and J by 0 bases, with 10 bases left in between. Looked up from germline, CDR1 is MNHEY and CDR2 is SVGAGI. The CDR3 loop reads CAAHKYQETQYF. DNA for the CDR3: TGTGCCGCACACAAGTACCAAGAGACCCAGTACTTC.

This clone showed up just once. The chain couples TRBV19 to TRBJ2-2; 9 bases are shared with TRBD1. Germline loops: CDR1 LNHDA, CDR2 SQIVND (reference sequence). The CDR3 contains 13 residues. V shed 11 bases, J shed 7 bases, and the junction held 8 bases outside the gene matches. DNA for the CDR3: TGTGCCGCGAAGGGACAGGGTCACGGGGAGCTGTTTTTT. As protein: CAAKGQGHGELFF.

The chain employs TRBV6-1 and TRBJ1-1; D ambiguous. V was trimmed by 2 bases and J by 0 bases, leaving 4 bases between them. CDR1 and CDR2 (germline): MNHNS, SASEGT. The CDR3 contains 13 residues. Here the CDR3 DNA reads TGTGCCAGCAGTGAACTCGTGAACACTGAAGCTTTCTTT. It translates to CASSELVNTEAFF.

V gene TRBV6-5 combines with J gene TRBJ2-7, with a possible D match to TRBD2 (6 bases). The germline CDR1 and CDR2 sequences are MNHEY and SVGAGI. The CDR3 is made up of 15 amino acids. Trimming took off 3 bases at V and 3 bases at J, with 15 bases between the two ends. CDR3 residues: CASSYLREWGYEQYF. The DNA for the CDR3 is TGTGCCAGCAGTTATCTCCGGGAGTGGGGCTACGAGCAGTACTTC.

The chain combines TRBV3-1 (or the pseudogene TRBV3-2) with TRBJ2-5; D is uncertain. The CDR3 runs to 14 residues. V was pared by 1 base and J by 3 bases, with 9 bases between. The V gene's germline CDR1 is LGHDT and CDR2 YNNKEL (reference sequence). Here the CDR3 DNA reads TGTGCCAGCAGCCAAGCCCGGCTAGAAGAGACCCAGTACTTC. Translating it yields CASSQARLEETQYF.

CDR3 coding DNA: TGTGCCAGCAGTAGTTTTGGACTGCGTGAATCTGGGGCCAACGTCCTGACTTTC. Translating it yields CASSSFGLRESGANVLTF. The rearrangement uses TRBV28 and TRBJ2-6, with D possibly TRBD2 on 5 matching bases. V was cut by 5 bases and J by 1 base, with 18 bases left in between. Germline loops: CDR1 MDHEN, CDR2 SYDVKM. CDR3 length: 18 residues. Filled out from reference TRBV28 and TRBJ2-6, the complete variable domain reads DVKVTQSSRYLVKRTGEKVFLECVQDMDHENMFWYRQDPGLGLRLIYFSYDVKMKEKGDIPEGYSVSREKKERFSLILESASTNQTSMYLCASSSFGLRESGANVLTFGAGSRLTVL.

The rearrangement links TRBV18 to TRBJ2-7, with 8 bases fitting TRBD2. J gave up 3 bases and V 3 bases, and 7 bases lay outside the gene matches. Germline V CDR1 and CDR2: KGHSH, LQKENI. The CDR3 totals 15 residues. In DNA form, the CDR3 reads TGTGCCAGCTCACCGAGCGGGAGTGTGTTCTACGAGCAGTACTTC. Translated: CASSPSGSVFYEQYF.

The gene calls are TRBV3-1 (or the pseudogene TRBV3-2) and TRBJ1-5; D remains ambiguous. Germline loops: CDR1 LGHDT, CDR2 YNNKEL (reference sequence). This CDR3 contains 15 residues. V dropped 5 bases and J dropped 4 bases, with 15 bases sitting between them. CDR3 residues: CASSEASYGNQPQHF. CDR3 sequence (DNA): TGTGCCAGCAGCGAAGCATCGTACGGGAATCAGCCCCAGCATTTT.

This clone was observed a single time. This rearrangement joins TRBV19 to TRBJ2-1, with 11 bases lining up with TRBD2. Trimming removed 3 bases from V and 4 bases from J; junction bases left unmatched: 2. Germline CDR1 LNHDA, CDR2 SQIVND (reference sequence). This CDR3 spans 15 amino acids. CDR3 loop: CASSMPSGGYNEQFF. The CDR3 DNA reads TGTGCCAGTAGTATGCCTAGCGGGGGGTACAATGAGCAGTTCTTC.

The chain uses TRBV9 and TRBJ2-7; weak D call: TRBD1 (5 bases). V lost 6 bases and J 6 bases, leaving 16 bases between the germline ends. CDR1 and CDR2 (germline): SGDLS, YYNGEE. This CDR3 has 13 residues. The DNA of the CDR3 is TGTGCCAGCACCATTCCCAGGGTGCGCGAGCAGTACTTC. Its protein is CASTIPRVREQYF.

The count of this clone is one. The V gene is TRBV29-1, the J gene TRBJ1-2; D may be TRBD1 (6 bases). The CDR3 is made up of 14 amino acids. Germline values: CDR1 SQVTM, CDR2 ANQGSEA. Between the trimmed V and J ends, which lost 5 bases and 8 bases, there was a span of 21 bases. The CDR3 DNA follows: TGCAGCGTTCCCCCCTCGGGGCAGCAGGGGGGCTACACCTTC. Its translation is CSVPPSGQQGGYTF. The full variable domain, its missing parts supplied by reference TRBV29-1 and TRBJ1-2, is SAVISQKPSRDICQRGTSLTIQCQVDSQVTMMFWYRQQPGQSLTLIATANQGSEATYESGFVIDKFPISRPNLTFSTLTVSNMSPEDSSIYLCSVPPSGQQGGYTFGSGTRLTVV.

This clone appeared a single time. The chain links TRBV2 to TRBJ1-4; no reliable D call. Germline values: CDR1 SNHLY, CDR2 FYNNEI. There are 12 residues in the CDR3. V lost 6 bases and J 5 bases, leaving 7 bases between the germline ends. Here the CDR3 reads CASREPNEKLFF. The CDR3 bases are TGTGCCAGCAGGGAACCGAATGAAAAACTGTTTTTT.